The 19 T cell receptor beta chains below all came from one sample that was sequenced in a study of shared clonotypes between healthy human individuals. TCRdb's table, derived via immunoSEQ multiplex PCR, lists solely in-frame clones and lacks some. The table includes more than 1.2 million clones, approximately 98.5% detected once. The sequenced sample consisted of naive CD4+ T cells sorted from blood. Subset meaning: CD45RA+ positively selected. Every receptor here comes from a young man in good health.

The chain employs TRBV25-1 and TRBJ1-1, with unresolved D. The CDR3 runs 12 residues. V lost 1 base and J 7 bases, leaving 7 bases between the germline ends. Looked up from germline, CDR1 is MGHDK and CDR2 is SYGVNS. CDR3 protein: CASSELGFEAFF. The CDR3, as DNA: TGTGCCAGCAGTGAATTGGGATTTGAAGCTTTCTTT. Full variable domain (remainder filled in from reference TRBV25-1 and TRBJ1-1): EADIYQTPRYLVIGTGKKITLECSQTMGHDKMYWYQQDPGMELHLIHYSYGVNSTEKGDLSSESTVSRIRTEHFPLTLESARPSHTSQYLCASSELGFEAFFGQGTRLTVV.

V usage is TRBV30 and J usage is TRBJ2-7; D is unclear. Deletions cut 0 bases from V and 5 bases from J, with 14 bases between. The germline CDR1 and CDR2 sequences are GTSNPN and SVGIG (reference sequence). This CDR3 has 14 residues. The CDR3 DNA follows: TGTGCCTGGAGTGTACTGGGCGGAGTCCACGAGCAGTACTTC. Translation: CAWSVLGGVHEQYF.

The chain joins TRBV7-8 to TRBJ1-2; D is unclear. The V end lost 0 bases, the J end lost 8 bases, and 13 bases lay between the germline ends. In germline, CDR1 is SGHVS, CDR2 FQNEAQ. The CDR3 loop spans 14 amino acids. The CDR3 coding sequence is TGTGCCAGCAGCTTAGCGTATGGCGAGGGCGGCTACACCTTC. Protein: CASSLAYGEGGYTF.

The chain joins TRBV2 to TRBJ2-7; 7 positions match TRBD1. V was clipped by 7 bases and J by 3 bases; unmatched bases: 6. CDR3 length equals 13 residues. CDR1 SNHLY and CDR2 FYNNEI come from the germline V gene. The CDR3 nucleotides are TGTGCCAGCACCGGGACAGAGATCTACGAGCAGTACTTC. Translating it yields CASTGTEIYEQYF.

The chain employs TRBV7-3 and TRBJ2-1; D possibly corresponds to TRBD2 (6 bases). Germline CDR1 is SGHTA and CDR2 is FQGTGA. Deletions cut 1 base from V and 3 bases from J, with 10 bases between. The CDR3 loop spans 15 amino acids. This CDR3 reads CASSLNSGGYNEQFF. The CDR3 DNA reads TGTGCCAGCAGCTTAAATAGCGGAGGCTACAATGAGCAGTTCTTC. The variable domain in full, completed from reference TRBV7-3 and TRBJ2-1, reads GAGVSQTPSNKVTEKGKYVELRCDPISGHTALYWYRQSLGQGPEFLIYFQGTGAADDSGLPNDRFFAVRPEGSVSTLKIQRTERGDSAVYLCASSLNSGGYNEQFFGPGTRLTVL.

The gene calls are TRBV6-6 and TRBJ1-5, with 7 bases matching TRBD1. Germline V CDR1 and CDR2: MNHNY, SVGAGI (reference sequence). CDR3 size: 15 residues. Trimming removed 6 bases from V and 2 bases from J; junction bases left unmatched: 7. DNA for the CDR3: TGTGCCAGCAGCCTGACAGGGAGAGGCAATCAGCCCCAGCATTTT. It codes for CASSLTGRGNQPQHF.

The gene calls are TRBV27 and TRBJ1-1; D remains unclear. CDR1 and CDR2 from the germline V gene are MNHEY and SMNVEV (reference sequence). The CDR3 consists of 14 residues. Trimming took 6 bases from V and 0 from J, leaving 11 bases between them. The CDR3 coding sequence is TGTGCCAGCAGCATAAGGCCTATGAACACTGAAGCTTTCTTT. This translates into CASSIRPMNTEAFF.

A remark on this clone: Other nucleotide sequences in the sample specify the same CDR3. The chain uses TRBV28 and TRBJ1-2, with 7 bases aligning to TRBD1. This CDR3 region has 13 residues. Germline CDR1 and CDR2: MDHEN and SYDVKM. V shed 6 bases, J shed 3 bases, and the junction held 4 bases outside the gene matches. The CDR3 reads CASSPDRDYGYTF. The CDR3, as DNA: TGTGCCAGCAGCCCAGACAGGGACTATGGCTACACCTTC.

This chain links TRBV9 with TRBJ2-1, with 9 bases aligning to TRBD1. The germline gives CDR1 SGDLS, CDR2 YYNGEE. The J segment lost 0 bases and the V segment lost 3 bases, leaving 1 base of the junction unmatched. The CDR3 totals 15 residues. CDR3 region: CASSGQGDSYNEQFF. For the CDR3, the DNA is TGTGCCAGCAGCGGACAGGGGGACTCCTACAATGAGCAGTTCTTC.

In its sample, this clone was seen once. The rearrangement links TRBV7-2 to TRBJ2-1; D gene uncertain. CDR3 length: 14 amino acids. Germline loops: CDR1 SGHTA, CDR2 FQGNSA. With 5 bases removed from V and 4 bases from J, the gap between germline ends came to 12 bases. The CDR3 DNA reads as TGTGCCAGCAGCCTAACGGTCCCGTACAATGAGCAGTTCTTC. This encodes CASSLTVPYNEQFF.

The V gene is TRBV7-9, the J gene TRBJ2-5, with 8 bases identical to TRBD1. Germline V gene lookup returns CDR1 SEHNR and CDR2 FQNEAQ (reference sequence). V shed 8 bases and J 4 bases; nucleotides not matched to a gene: 9. CDR3 length: 14 amino acids. Written as DNA, the CDR3 is TGTGCCAGCGGCAAGACAGGGGCGGTAGAGACCCAGTACTTC. Its protein product is CASGKTGAVETQYF.

The table lists this clone with a count of one. The V and J genes are TRBV11-2 and TRBJ1-5; D gene unclear. The germline V and J ends were trimmed by 1 base and 5 bases, with 6 bases remaining between them. The CDR3 spans 13 residues. Germline CDR1 and CDR2: SGHAT and FQNNGV. DNA for the CDR3: TGTGCCAGCAGCTTAGGTACTCATCAGCCCCAGCATTTT. Encoded protein: CASSLGTHQPQHF.

The chain has TRBV9 and TRBJ2-1, with 9 bases matching TRBD2. Germline V gene data show CDR1 as SGDLS and CDR2 as YYNGEE. The V gene end was trimmed by 0 bases and the J gene end by 10 bases; junction bases not matched to a gene: 14. The CDR3 totals 17 residues. The CDR3 is CASSVDPSGIYFGEQFF. Written as DNA, the CDR3 is TGTGCCAGCAGCGTAGACCCTAGCGGGATCTATTTTGGGGAGCAGTTCTTC.

Points on this clone: The same CDR3 also results from other DNA sequences found in this sample. This chain uses TRBV18 with TRBJ1-5; no clear D gene. Germline V gene data show CDR1 as KGHSH and CDR2 as LQKENI. This CDR3 has 12 residues. The ends were cut back, 5 bases at V and 4 bases at J, with 6 bases in the middle. The CDR3 region has the DNA TGTGCCAGCTCAGCGGGGAATCAGCCCCAGCATTTT. Amino acid sequence: CASSAGNQPQHF.

In the case of this clone: At the DNA level, this CDR3 is encoded by other sequences in the same sample as well. The chain links TRBV28 to TRBJ1-2, with D unresolved. The CDR3 runs 11 residues. With 2 bases removed from V and 8 bases from J, the gap between germline ends came to 6 bases. Per germline, CDR1 MDHEN and CDR2 SYDVKM. In DNA, the CDR3 is TGTGCCAGCAGTTTAGGGATCGGCTACACCTTC. This sequence encodes CASSLGIGYTF.

V usage is TRBV18 and J usage is TRBJ2-7, with 10 bases lining up with TRBD2. Per germline, CDR1 KGHSH and CDR2 LQKENI. Trimming removed 1 base from V and 6 bases from J; junction bases left unmatched: 9. This CDR3 comprises 16 residues. The CDR3 loop reads CASSPLASGSPLEQYF. The CDR3 nucleotides are TGTGCCAGCTCACCACTTGCTAGCGGGAGTCCTCTCGAGCAGTACTTC.

The J gene is TRBJ2-5, the V gene TRBV7-6; D is possibly TRBD2 (5 bases). The CDR3 is 16 amino acids. Trimming pared 5 bases from V and 6 bases from J, leaving 22 bases between. CDR1 and CDR2 from the germline V gene are SGHVS and FNYEAQ. The CDR3 region is CASSRNEGILSKTQYF. Written as DNA, the CDR3 is TGTGCCAGCAGCCGCAACGAGGGTATCCTATCAAAGACCCAGTACTTC.

The chain employs TRBV14 and TRBJ2-5; D ambiguous. This CDR3 is built from 13 residues. Germline V gene sequence: CDR1 SGHDN, CDR2 FVKESK. Trimming left V 3 bases short and J 1 base short, with 6 bases between. The CDR3 DNA reads TGTGCCAGCAGCCATCTCCGCCAAGAGACCCAGTACTTC. This gives the protein CASSHLRQETQYF.

This sequence joins TRBV2 and TRBJ2-7; tentatively, D is TRBD1 (5 bases). Trimming took 5 bases from V and 1 from J, leaving 12 bases between them. Germline V CDR1 and CDR2: SNHLY, FYNNEI. This CDR3 contains 14 residues. For the CDR3, the DNA is TGTGCCAGCAGTTACCAGGGAATTTCCTACGAGCAGTACTTC. This encodes CASSYQGISYEQYF.